This T cell receptor beta chain was observed in a study of shared clonotypes between healthy human individuals. Study-level findings and limits: Relative to their counterparts shared across all four donors, non-shared clonotypes exhibited diminished generation probabilities.

With respect to this clone: No antigen is known for it.

The CDR3 contains 13 residues. CDR1 and CDR2 (germline): MDHEN, SYDVKM. V was shortened by 2 bases and J by 1 base, with 5 bases between the two germline ends. Profiling relied on immunoSEQ multiplex PCR, and the TCRdb table lists in-frame clones only, not all of them. The profile shows about 600,000 clones, about 96% of them singletons. The sample consisted of naive CD4+ T cells sorted from blood. Described subset: CD45RA+ positively selected. The chain has TRBV28 and TRBJ1-2; D uncertain. The source is a woman in her 30s in good health. The CDR3 DNA reads TGTGCCAGCAGTTTACCGAATAACTATGGCTACACCTTC. Translation: CASSLPNNYGYTF.